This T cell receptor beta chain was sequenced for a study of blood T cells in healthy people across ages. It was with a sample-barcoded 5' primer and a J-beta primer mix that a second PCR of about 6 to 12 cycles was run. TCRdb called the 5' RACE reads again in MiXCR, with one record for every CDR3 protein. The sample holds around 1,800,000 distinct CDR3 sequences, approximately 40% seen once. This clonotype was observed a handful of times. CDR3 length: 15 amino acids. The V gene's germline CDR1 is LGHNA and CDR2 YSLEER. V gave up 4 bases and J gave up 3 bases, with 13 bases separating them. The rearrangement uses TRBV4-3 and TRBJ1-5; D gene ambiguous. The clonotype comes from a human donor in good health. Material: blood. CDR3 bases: TGCGCCAGCAGCCTAACGTGGAGGCCCAATCAGCCCCAGCATTTT. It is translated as CASSLTWRPNQPQHF.